The 20 T cell receptor beta chains below all came from one sample that was sequenced in a study of T-cell reconstitution after alpha-beta-depleted transplantation in children. Preparation of the TCRbeta library involved a method that used unique molecular identifiers. In TCRdb, the PCR reads were re-called with MiXCR into one record per CDR3 protein. This table has a few hundred thousand distinct CDR3 sequences, roughly 25% appearing once. Sequenced material: PBMCs, mostly from graft donor cells, taken 180 days after TCRalphabeta/CD19-depleted stem cell transplant. These receptors were taken from a male patient between 5 and 17 years old who had a stem cell transplant for acute lymphoblastic leukemia, so the T cells may come from the graft donor.

This clonotype has just a few counts. V usage is TRBV5-1 and J usage is TRBJ2-1; D might be TRBD1 or TRBD2, each matching 5 bases. V lost 3 bases to trimming and J lost 8 bases, with 9 bases between them. CDR1 is SGHRS, CDR2 YFSETQ, per germline. The CDR3 has 12 residues. CDR3 nucleotides: TGCGCCAGCAGCTGGCGAGGGGATGAGCAGTTCTTC. Translated: CASSWRGDEQFF.

V usage is TRBV21-1 and J usage is TRBJ2-7; the D call in the table, TRBD1, was not verified against the DNA. TRBV21-1 is assigned pseudogene status. This CDR3 contains 15 residues. CDR3 sequence (DNA): TGTGCCAGCACCCCTAGGGGGACAGCCCGAAAGGTGCAGTACTTC. Translated, it gives CASTPRGTARKVQYF.

This clonotype was picked up a small number of times. This chain joins TRBV5-1 and TRBJ2-1; D is perhaps TRBD2 (5 bases). Germline CDR1 and CDR2: SGHRS and YFSETQ. CDR3 size: 14 residues. V was clipped by 5 bases and J by 10 bases, with 19 bases between them. The CDR3 DNA reads TGCGCCAGCAGGGACTCTAAAAGGAATAAAGAGCAGTTCTTC. Protein sequence: CASRDSKRNKEQFF.

Only a few counts were recorded for this clonotype. This chain connects TRBV6-1 to TRBJ2-5; D is possibly TRBD2 (7 bases). The CDR3 spans 19 residues. The germline CDR1 and CDR2 sequences are MNHNS and SASEGT. V was cut by 6 bases and J by 1 base, with 27 bases left in between. Here the CDR3 reads CASRGGGGRGVDFQETQYF. CDR3 nucleotides: TGTGCCAGCAGGGGGGGAGGGGGGCGCGGCGTTGATTTCCAAGAGACCCAGTACTTC.

The chain uses TRBV20-1 and TRBJ2-1; a possible D gene is TRBD2 (6 bases). This CDR3 spans 15 amino acids. Trimming cost V 5 bases and J 0 bases, with 14 bases left between them. Germline V gene data show CDR1 as DFQATT and CDR2 as SNEGSKA (reference sequence). CDR3 amino acids: CSARRWGDSYNEQFF. Here the CDR3 DNA reads TGCAGTGCTCGAAGGTGGGGGGACTCCTACAATGAGCAGTTCTTC.

CDR3 DNA: TGTGCCAGCAGCTTAGCAGGACAGGGGGAGACCCAGTACTTC. Amino acid sequence: CASSLAGQGETQYF. The genes are TRBV7-2 and TRBJ2-5; 9 positions match TRBD1. Germline values: CDR1 SGHTA, CDR2 FQGNSA. The V gene end was trimmed by 0 bases and the J gene end by 5 bases; junction bases not matched to a gene: 1. CDR3 length equals 14 residues.

The chain is built from TRBV3-1 and TRBJ2-1; 9 bases agree with TRBD2. The CDR3 sequence is 18 residues long. CDR1 and CDR2 from the germline V gene are LGHDT and YNNKEL (reference sequence). The trim removed 0 bases at V and 3 bases at J, leaving 9 bases unmatched. CDR3 nucleotides: TGTGCCAGCAGCCAAGACCTCATACTAGCGGGTCTCTACAATGAGCAGTTCTTC. It encodes CASSQDLILAGLYNEQFF.

The rearrangement links TRBV5-1 to TRBJ2-3; D may match TRBD1 or TRBD2 (5 bases each). V was pared by 2 bases and J by 2 bases, with 21 bases between. The CDR3 totals 18 residues. Germline V gene sequence: CDR1 SGHRS, CDR2 YFSETQ. For the CDR3, the DNA is TGCGCCAGCAGCTTTCGCTCCGGCCCGGGACCAAACACAGATACGCAGTATTTT. Protein sequence: CASSFRSGPGPNTDTQYF.

About this clonotype: Without the conserved terminal phenylalanine or tryptophan, this CDR3 likely stems from a read error. Because the CDR3's place on the DNA is in doubt, the DNA is left out and the CDR3 is given as listed by TCRdb. The chain carries TRBV13 and TRBJ2-3; the table's D gene call, TRBD2, was not cross checked with the DNA. The germline gives CDR1 PRHDT, CDR2 FYEKMQ (reference sequence). The length of the CDR3 is 12 amino acids, counting both ends. This CDR3 is CASSRGLAGLGV.

The chain recombines TRBV16 with TRBJ2-2; no firm D call. The V end was cut by 4 bases, the J end by 3 bases, with 3 bases between. This CDR3 comprises 12 residues. Germline V lookup: CDR1 KGHSY, CDR2 FQNENV. The CDR3 DNA reads as TGTGCCAGCAGCCGATACACCGGGGAGCTGTTTTTT. Translation gives CASSRYTGELFF.

V gene TRBV4-2 combines with J gene TRBJ1-4; a weak D match, TRBD1 (5 bases). The V end lost 7 bases, the J end lost 2 bases, and 14 bases lay between the germline ends. CDR3 length: 15 amino acids. Germline V CDR1 and CDR2: LGHNA, YNFKEQ. In DNA form, the CDR3 reads TGTGCCAGCAATAGGGCAGGGCCTACTAATGAAAAACTGTTTTTT. As protein: CASNRAGPTNEKLFF.

This clonotype has more than one count but fewer than ten. The chain carries TRBV30 and TRBJ2-7; D may be TRBD2 (7 bases). The CDR3 has 12 residues. Deletions cut 6 bases from V and 7 bases from J, with 16 bases between. CDR1 and CDR2 from the germline V gene are GTSNPN and SVGIG (reference sequence). CDR3 loop: CACPGGGYEQYF. The CDR3 DNA reads as TGTGCCTGCCCGGGCGGGGGCTATGAGCAGTACTTC.

The rearrangement uses TRBV6-5 and TRBJ2-5; TRBD2 aligns across 12 bases. CDR1 is MNHEY and CDR2 is SVGAGI in the germline V gene. The V segment lost 4 bases and the J segment 5 bases; nucleotides outside the gene matches: 8. The length of the CDR3 is 16 residues. Written as DNA, the CDR3 is TGTGCCAGCAGTTTCACAACTAGCGGGAGGAGGGAGACCCAGTACTTC. This gives the protein CASSFTTSGRRETQYF.

This clonotype showed up just a few times. The chain is built from TRBV18 and TRBJ2-1; D perhaps matches TRBD1 (6 bases). CDR3 size: 15 residues. V dropped 4 bases and J dropped 9 bases, with 19 bases sitting between them. Germline-derived CDR1 and CDR2 are KGHSH and LQKENI. The CDR3 nucleotides read TGTGCCAGCTCACTTCAGGGGTTCACGGGAACTGAGCAGTTCTTC. This gives the protein CASSLQGFTGTEQFF.

The V and J genes are TRBV6-1 and TRBJ2-2, with D possibly being TRBD1 (6 bases). From germline, CDR1 is MNHNS and CDR2 SASEGT. V was trimmed by 2 bases and J by 4 bases, leaving 8 bases between them. The CDR3 has 14 amino acids. The CDR3, as DNA: TGTGCCAGCAGTGAAAGGGGGATCACCGGGGAGCTGTTTTTT. Translated, it gives CASSERGITGELFF.

The rearrangement joins TRBV3-1 to TRBJ2-5, with 9 positions matching TRBD2. Germline CDR1 and CDR2: LGHDT and YNNKEL (reference sequence). V shed 0 bases, J shed 3 bases, and the junction held 11 bases outside the gene matches. CDR3 length: 18 amino acids. The CDR3 bases are TGTGCCAGCAGCCAAGAGTGGGCGGCGGGAGGGCCCGAAGAGACCCAGTACTTC. Amino acid sequence: CASSQEWAAGGPEETQYF.

The chain has TRBV7-2 and TRBJ2-3, with TRBD1 matching 9 bases. There are 15 residues in the CDR3. The germline gives CDR1 SGHTA, CDR2 FQGNSA. V gave up 1 base and J gave up 6 bases; unmatched junction bases: 5. CDR3 nucleotide sequence: TGTGCCAGCAGCTTAGGGACAGGGGTGATGGATACGCAGTATTTT. It encodes CASSLGTGVMDTQYF. The variable domain in full, with the rest retrieved from reference TRBV7-2 and TRBJ2-3, is GAGVSQSPSNKVTEKGKDVELRCDPISGHTALYWYRQSLGQGLEFLIYFQGNSAPDKSGLPSDRFSAERTGGSVSTLTIQRTQQEDSAVYLCASSLGTGVMDTQYFGPGTRLTVL.

This clonotype occurred a few times. The chain couples TRBV29-1 to TRBJ2-2, with a tentative D call TRBD2 (6 bases). The CDR3 length is 12 residues. V lost 6 bases and J lost 5, with 10 bases in between. Germline V gene sequence: CDR1 SQVTM, CDR2 ANQGSEA. The CDR3: CSVLEGTGELFF. CDR3 DNA sequence: TGCAGCGTACTGGAGGGGACCGGGGAGCTGTTTTTT.

The chain employs TRBV6-1 and TRBJ2-7, with TRBD1 matching 8 bases. There are 16 residues in the CDR3. V shed 2 bases, J shed 0 bases, and the junction held 6 bases outside the gene matches. In germline, CDR1 is MNHNS, CDR2 SASEGT. CDR3 bases: TGTGCCAGCAGTGAATGGACAGGGCTAAGCTCCTACGAGCAGTACTTC. Translation gives CASSEWTGLSSYEQYF.

The chain links TRBV9 to TRBJ2-7; TRBD2 agrees at 7 bases. Germline lookup yields CDR1 SGDLS and CDR2 YYNGEE. Germline trimming cut 0 bases from V and 2 bases from J; bases unmatched to any gene: 5. The CDR3 consists of 15 residues. The CDR3 bases are TGTGCCAGCAGCGTAGGTCCTAGCGGCCCCTACGAGCAGTACTTC. The encoded protein is CASSVGPSGPYEQYF.